This TCR beta chain was observed in a study of cytomegalovirus exposure and HLA in healthy donors. In the PCR, 60 Vbeta and 13 Jbeta primers were used. Measured with immunoSEQ multiplex PCR; TCRdb has only the in-frame clones, and not every one. The table includes approximately 220,000 clones, under 80% detected once. This clone was picked up a small number of times. Germline CDR1 is KGHSH and CDR2 is LQKENI. V dropped 3 bases and J dropped 3 bases, with 17 bases sitting between them. The CDR3 totals 16 residues. Sequencing was carried out using PBMCs. The TCR originated in a woman aged 25 to 39 in good health and CMV-seronegative. V usage is TRBV18 and J usage is TRBJ1-1, with TRBD1 as a possible D gene (6 bases). The CDR3 DNA reads as TGTGCCAGCTCACCTTCTGGGGGACAACGCGACACTGAAGCTTTCTTT. Translation gives CASSPSGGQRDTEAFF.